These T cell receptor beta chains were read from a single sample in a study of regulatory T cells in long-lasting Graves disease. MiXCR was run by TCRdb on the multiplex PCR reads, yielding one entry per CDR3 protein. The data contain 350,000 to 550,000 distinct CDR3 sequences, about 15% of them singletons. The same data also went into a second study, on T cells in Graves' hyperthyroidism and ophthalmopathy.

The sequencing here drew on peripheral blood mononuclear cells (PBMCs), taken at new diagnosis, from a patient treated with antithyroid drugs. All receptors derive from a woman aged 25 to 39 with Graves disease. Both conserved end residues are part of each CDR3. A D gene is named only where the DNA matches it firmly. The listing skips clone size in some rows; elsewhere it reads once, few, many or a size class.

>TRBV28|many|TRBJ1-5|.
TGTGCCAGCAGCCGCAATCAGCCCCAGCATTTT
CASSRNQPQHF
>TRBV27|once|TRBJ2-1|TRBD2
TGTGCCAGCAGCCCCGGGACTATCAACAATGAGCAGTTCTTC
CASSPGTINNEQFF
>TRBV11-2|many|TRBJ2-5|TRBD2
TGTGCCAGCAGCTCGGGGGGACCCGGCCAGACCCAGTACTTC
CASSSGGPGQTQYF
>TRBV11-3|many|TRBJ2-1|.
TGTGCCAGCACCCGGATGAGCGGGCTTACGAATGAGCAGTTCTTC
CASTRMSGLTNEQFF
>TRBV3-1|many|TRBJ2-1|.
TGTGCCAGCAGCCAAGATCTGTACAATGAGCAGTTCTTC
CASSQDLYNEQFF
>TRBV5-1|many|TRBJ2-3|TRBD2
TGCGCCAGCAGCCTGGGGGCAAGCGGGAGATCCACAGATACGCAGTATTTT
CASSLGASGRSTDTQYF
>TRBV28|many|TRBJ2-7|TRBD1
TGTGCCAGCAGGGGACAGGGTGACTACGAGCAGTACTTC
CASRGQGDYEQYF
>TRBV6-5|many|TRBJ2-2|TRBD2
TGTGCCAGCAGTTACGAAGCTAGCGGGATAGCCAGTATAACCGGGGAGCTGTTTTTT
CASSYEASGIASITGELFF
>TRBV5-6|.|TRBJ1-5|.
TGTGCCAGCACCTCATGGGCCCGACACGGCGGTCAGCCCCAGCATTTT
CASTSWARHGGQPQHF
>TRBV20-1|many|TRBJ2-4|.
TGCAGTGCTAGACGGAACGTGGGGCCATTAGCCAAAAACATTCAGTACTTC
CSARRNVGPLAKNIQYF
>TRBV29-1|few|TRBJ2-5|TRBD1
TGCAGCGTTGAAGGGGACAGGGGGAGGGGTGAGACCCAGTACTTC
CSVEGDRGRGETQYF
>TRBV4-1|.|TRBJ1-4|TRBD1
TGCGCCAGCAGCGACACAGGGGTCGGGAATGAAAAACTGTTTTTT
CASSDTGVGNEKLFF
>TRBV30|.|TRBJ2-3|TRBD2
TGTGCCTGGAGTCCGGGACTAGCGGGAGGAAGGGGCACAGATACGCAGTATTTT
CAWSPGLAGGRGTDTQYF
>TRBV10-3|many|TRBJ2-6|TRBD2
TGTGCCATCAGTGAGAGGGAGGGCTCTGGGGCCAACGTCCTGACTTTC
CAISEREGSGANVLTF
>TRBV7-8|many|TRBJ2-7|.
TGTGCCAGCAGCCCGCAAGTGCTCGCGAGCTCCTACGAGCAGTACTTC
CASSPQVLASSYEQYF
>TRBV9|few|TRBJ2-1|.
TGTGCCAGCAGCGTAGGGCCATACAATGAGCAGTTCTTC
CASSVGPYNEQFF
>TRBV5-1|many|TRBJ2-1|TRBD2
TGCGCCAGCAGCCCCGGACTAGCGGGAGGGGGGCATGAGCAGTTCTTC
CASSPGLAGGGHEQFF
>TRBV11-2|many|TRBJ2-1|TRBD2
TGTGCCAGCAGTCTAAGCGGGAGGGCCAGTGAGCAGTTCTTC
CASSLSGRASEQFF